This TCR beta chain was sequenced in a study of blood T cell repertoires in COVID-19. Generated by immunoSEQ multiplex PCR, the TCRdb table keeps only in-frame clones and is missing some. Of 80,000 to 90,000 clones in the sample, over 65% were seen once. The V gene lost 2 bases and the J gene lost 1 base, with 10 bases spanning the gap. The CDR3 runs to 15 residues. Germline V gene sequence: CDR1 SGHRS, CDR2 YFSETQ. The clonotype originates from a woman in her seventies with acute or convalescent COVID-19. The chain is built from TRBV5-1 and TRBJ2-1; D might be TRBD1 (6 bases). Input material: peripheral blood. CDR3 region: CASSFQQGSYNEQFF. The CDR3 region has the DNA TGCGCCAGCAGCTTTCAGCAGGGGTCCTACAATGAGCAGTTCTTC.